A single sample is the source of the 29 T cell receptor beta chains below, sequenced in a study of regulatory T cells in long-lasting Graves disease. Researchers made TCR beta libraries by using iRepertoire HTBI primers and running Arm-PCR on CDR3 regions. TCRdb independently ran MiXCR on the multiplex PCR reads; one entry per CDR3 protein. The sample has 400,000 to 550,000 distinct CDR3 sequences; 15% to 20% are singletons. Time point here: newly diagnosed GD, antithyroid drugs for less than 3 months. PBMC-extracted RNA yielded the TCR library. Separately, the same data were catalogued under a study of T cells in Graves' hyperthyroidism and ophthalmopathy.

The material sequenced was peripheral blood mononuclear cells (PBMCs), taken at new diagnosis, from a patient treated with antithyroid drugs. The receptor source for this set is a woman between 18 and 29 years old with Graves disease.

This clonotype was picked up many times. DNA for the CDR3: TGTGCCAGCAGTGGACAGGGGGCTGAATACAATGAGCAGTTCTTC. Its protein is CASSGQGAEYNEQFF. The chain combines TRBV2 with TRBJ2-1; 10 nucleotides match TRBD1. This CDR3 spans 15 amino acids. Germline lookup yields CDR1 SNHLY and CDR2 FYNNEI. After removal of 4 bases from V and 4 bases from J, the junction contained 4 bases not matched to a gene. Variable domain in full (rest from reference TRBV2 and TRBJ2-1): EPEVTQTPSHQVTQMGQEVILRCVPISNHLYFYWYRQILGQKVEFLVSFYNNEISEKSEIFDDQFSVERPDGSNFTLKIRSTKLEDSAMYFCASSGQGAEYNEQFFGPGTRLTVL.

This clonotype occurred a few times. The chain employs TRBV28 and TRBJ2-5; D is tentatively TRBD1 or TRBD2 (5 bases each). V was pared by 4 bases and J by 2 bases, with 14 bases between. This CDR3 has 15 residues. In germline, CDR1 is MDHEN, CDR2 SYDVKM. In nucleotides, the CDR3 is TGTGCCAGCAGTTCCCTCAGGTGGGGGCAAGAGACCCAGTACTTC. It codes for CASSSLRWGQETQYF.

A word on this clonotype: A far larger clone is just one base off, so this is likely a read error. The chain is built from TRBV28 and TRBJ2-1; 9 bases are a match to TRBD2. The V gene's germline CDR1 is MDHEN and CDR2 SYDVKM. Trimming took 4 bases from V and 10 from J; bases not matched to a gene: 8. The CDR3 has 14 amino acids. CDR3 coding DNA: TGTGCCAGCAGTTCGGCGGGAGGGTCCTACGAGCAGTTCTTC. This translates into CASSSAGGSYEQFF.

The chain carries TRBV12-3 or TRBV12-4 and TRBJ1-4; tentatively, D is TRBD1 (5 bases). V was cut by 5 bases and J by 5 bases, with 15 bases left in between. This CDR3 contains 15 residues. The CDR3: CASSQRGTPNEKLFF. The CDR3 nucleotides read TGTGCCAGCAGTCAACGGGGGACCCCGAATGAAAAACTGTTTTTT.

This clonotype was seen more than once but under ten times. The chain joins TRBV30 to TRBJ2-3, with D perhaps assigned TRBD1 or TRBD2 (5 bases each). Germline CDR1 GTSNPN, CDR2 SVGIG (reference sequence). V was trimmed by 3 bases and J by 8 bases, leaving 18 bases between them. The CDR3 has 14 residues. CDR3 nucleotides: TGTGCCTGGAGGAGGGTCGACGGGGCTGGTACGCAGTATTTT. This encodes CAWRRVDGAGTQYF.

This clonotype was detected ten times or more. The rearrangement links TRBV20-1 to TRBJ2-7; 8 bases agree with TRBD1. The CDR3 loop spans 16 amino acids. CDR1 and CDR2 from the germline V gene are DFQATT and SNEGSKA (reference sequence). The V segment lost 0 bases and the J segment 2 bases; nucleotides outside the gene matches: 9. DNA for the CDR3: TGCAGTGCTAGAGATATAACTCAGGGGGCGGCCTACGAGCAGTACTTC. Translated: CSARDITQGAAYEQYF.

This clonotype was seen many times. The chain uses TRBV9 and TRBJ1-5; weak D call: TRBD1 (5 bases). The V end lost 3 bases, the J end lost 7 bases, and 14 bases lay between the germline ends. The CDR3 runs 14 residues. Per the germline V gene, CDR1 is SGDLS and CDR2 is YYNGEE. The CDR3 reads CASSEGPQGQPQHF. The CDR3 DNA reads TGTGCCAGCAGCGAGGGACCGCAAGGGCAGCCCCAGCATTTT. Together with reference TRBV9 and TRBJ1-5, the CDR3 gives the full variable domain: DSGVTQTPKHLITATGQRVTLRCSPRSGDLSVYWYQQSLDQGLQFLIQYYNGEERAKGNILERFSAQQFPDLHSELNLSSLELGDSALYFCASSEGPQGQPQHFGDGTRLSIL.

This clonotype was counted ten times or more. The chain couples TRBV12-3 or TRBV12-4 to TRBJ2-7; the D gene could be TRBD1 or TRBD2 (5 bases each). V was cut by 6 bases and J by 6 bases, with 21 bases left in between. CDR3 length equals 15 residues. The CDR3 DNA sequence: TGTGCCAGCAGCTCCAGGGACGGCCGGCCGGGCGAGCAGTACTTC. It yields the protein CASSSRDGRPGEQYF.

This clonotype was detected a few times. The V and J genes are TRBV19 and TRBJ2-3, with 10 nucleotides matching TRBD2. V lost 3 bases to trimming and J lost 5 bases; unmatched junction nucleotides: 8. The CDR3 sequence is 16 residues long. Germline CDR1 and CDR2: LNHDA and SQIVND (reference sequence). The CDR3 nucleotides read TGTGCCAGTAGTATGGATACTAGCGGGATTGGAGATACGCAGTATTTT. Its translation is CASSMDTSGIGDTQYF.

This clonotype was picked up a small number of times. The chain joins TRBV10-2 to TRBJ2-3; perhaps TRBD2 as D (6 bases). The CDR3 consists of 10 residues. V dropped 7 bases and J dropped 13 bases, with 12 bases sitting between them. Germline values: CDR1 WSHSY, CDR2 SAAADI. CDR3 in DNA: TGCGCCAGCAAGGAGGGAGCTGAGTATTTT. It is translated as CASKEGAEYF.

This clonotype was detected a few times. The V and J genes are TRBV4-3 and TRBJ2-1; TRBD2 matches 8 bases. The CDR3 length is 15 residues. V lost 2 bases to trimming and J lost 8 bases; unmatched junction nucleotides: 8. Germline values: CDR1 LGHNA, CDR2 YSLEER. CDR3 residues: CASSQSLAAKDEQFF. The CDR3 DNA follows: TGCGCCAGCAGCCAATCACTAGCGGCAAAGGATGAGCAGTTCTTC.

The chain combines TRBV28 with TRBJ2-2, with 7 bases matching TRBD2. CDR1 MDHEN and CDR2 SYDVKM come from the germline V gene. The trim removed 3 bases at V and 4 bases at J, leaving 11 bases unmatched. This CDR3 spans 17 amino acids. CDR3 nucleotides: TGTGCCAGCAGTTTGCGGCTAGCGGTTTTGGTCACCGGGGAGCTGTTTTTT. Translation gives CASSLRLAVLVTGELFF.

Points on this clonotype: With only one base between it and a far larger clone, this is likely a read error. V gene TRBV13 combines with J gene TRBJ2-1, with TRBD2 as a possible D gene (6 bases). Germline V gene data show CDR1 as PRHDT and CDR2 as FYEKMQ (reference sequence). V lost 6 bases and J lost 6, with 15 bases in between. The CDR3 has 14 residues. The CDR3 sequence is CASSLSSVTNEQFF. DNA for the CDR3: TGTGCCAGCAGTTTGTCTAGCGTTACCAATGAGCAGTTCTTC.

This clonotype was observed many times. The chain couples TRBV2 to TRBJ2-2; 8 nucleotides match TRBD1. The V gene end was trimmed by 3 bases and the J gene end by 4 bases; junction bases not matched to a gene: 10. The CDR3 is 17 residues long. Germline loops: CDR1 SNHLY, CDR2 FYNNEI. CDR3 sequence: CASSEFRGDRGTGELFF. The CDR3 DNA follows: TGTGCCAGCAGTGAGTTTCGGGGCGACAGGGGCACCGGGGAGCTGTTTTTT.

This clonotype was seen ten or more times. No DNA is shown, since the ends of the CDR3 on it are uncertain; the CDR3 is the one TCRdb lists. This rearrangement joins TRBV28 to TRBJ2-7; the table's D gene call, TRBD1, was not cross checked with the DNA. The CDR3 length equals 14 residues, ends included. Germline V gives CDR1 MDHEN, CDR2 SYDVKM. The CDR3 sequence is CASSQYFGGYEQYF.

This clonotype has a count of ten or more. CDR3 bases: TGTGCCAGCAGCGCGGGACAGTATAATTCACCCCTCCACTTT. Its translation: CASSAGQYNSPLHF. The chain joins TRBV11-1 to TRBJ1-6; 7 positions match TRBD1. Per germline, CDR1 SGHAT and CDR2 FQDESV (reference sequence). V dropped 5 bases and J dropped 4; count of bases not matched to a gene: 2. CDR3 size: 14 residues.

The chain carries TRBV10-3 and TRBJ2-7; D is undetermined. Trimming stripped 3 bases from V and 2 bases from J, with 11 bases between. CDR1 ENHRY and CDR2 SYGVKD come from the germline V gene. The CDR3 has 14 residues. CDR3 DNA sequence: TGTGCCATCAGTGAAGTGGACCCGACCTACGAGCAGTACTTC. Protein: CAISEVDPTYEQYF.

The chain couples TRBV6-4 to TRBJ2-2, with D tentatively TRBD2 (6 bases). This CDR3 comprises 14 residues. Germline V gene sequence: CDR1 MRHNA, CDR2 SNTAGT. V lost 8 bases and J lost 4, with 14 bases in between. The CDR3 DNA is TGTGCCAGCCGAGTTTGGAGGGGCACCGGGGAGCTGTTTTTT. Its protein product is CASRVWRGTGELFF.

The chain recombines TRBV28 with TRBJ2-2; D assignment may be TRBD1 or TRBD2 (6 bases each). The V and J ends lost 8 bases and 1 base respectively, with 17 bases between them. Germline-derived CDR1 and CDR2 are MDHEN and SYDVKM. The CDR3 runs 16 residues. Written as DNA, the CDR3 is TGTGCCAGCCGTTGGGGGGCAGGGGTGAACACCGGGGAGCTGTTTTTT. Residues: CASRWGAGVNTGELFF.

The CDR3 here is CSAPKGSTNEKLFF. The CDR3 bases are TGCAGTGCCCCTAAGGGGTCAACTAATGAAAAACTGTTTTTT. The J gene is TRBJ1-4, the V gene TRBV20-1; TRBD1 is a possible D gene (5 bases). Trimming stripped 6 bases from V and 0 bases from J, with 11 bases between. This CDR3 spans 14 amino acids. Germline V gene data show CDR1 as DFQATT and CDR2 as SNEGSKA (reference sequence).

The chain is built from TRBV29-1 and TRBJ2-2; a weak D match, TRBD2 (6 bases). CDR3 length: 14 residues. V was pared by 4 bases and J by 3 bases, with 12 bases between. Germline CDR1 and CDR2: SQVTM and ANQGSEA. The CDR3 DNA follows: TGCAGCGTTGCTGGCGGGGTCGACACCGGGGAGCTGTTTTTT. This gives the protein CSVAGGVDTGELFF.

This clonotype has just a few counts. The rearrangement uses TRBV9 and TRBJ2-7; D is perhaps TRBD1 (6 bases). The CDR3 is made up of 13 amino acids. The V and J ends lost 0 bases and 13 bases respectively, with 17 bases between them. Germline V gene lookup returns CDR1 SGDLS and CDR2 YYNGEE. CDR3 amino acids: CASSVGTTGSLYF. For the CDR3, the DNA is TGTGCCAGCAGCGTAGGGACCACAGGGTCCCTATACTTC.

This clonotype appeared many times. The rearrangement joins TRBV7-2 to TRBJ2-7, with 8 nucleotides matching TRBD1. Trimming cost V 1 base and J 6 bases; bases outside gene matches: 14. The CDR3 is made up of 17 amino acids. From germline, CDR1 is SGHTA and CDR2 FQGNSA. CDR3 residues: CASSLVAHGQGMGEQYF. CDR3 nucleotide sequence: TGTGCCAGCAGCTTAGTCGCTCACGGACAGGGAATGGGCGAGCAGTACTTC.

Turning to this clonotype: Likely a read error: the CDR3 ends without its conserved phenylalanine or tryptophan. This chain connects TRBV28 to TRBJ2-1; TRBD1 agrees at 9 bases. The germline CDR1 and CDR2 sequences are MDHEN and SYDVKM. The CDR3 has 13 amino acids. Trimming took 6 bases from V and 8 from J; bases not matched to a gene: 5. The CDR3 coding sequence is TGTGCCAGCAGGCTACAGGGGGCCGATGAGCAGTTCTCC. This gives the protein CASRLQGADEQFS.

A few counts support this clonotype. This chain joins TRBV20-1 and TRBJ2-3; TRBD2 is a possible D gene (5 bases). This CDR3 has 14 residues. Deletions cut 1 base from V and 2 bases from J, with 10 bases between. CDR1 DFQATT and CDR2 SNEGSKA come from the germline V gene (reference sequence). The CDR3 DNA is TGCAGTGCTAGAGTCAGCGGATCCACAGATACGCAGTATTTT. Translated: CSARVSGSTDTQYF.

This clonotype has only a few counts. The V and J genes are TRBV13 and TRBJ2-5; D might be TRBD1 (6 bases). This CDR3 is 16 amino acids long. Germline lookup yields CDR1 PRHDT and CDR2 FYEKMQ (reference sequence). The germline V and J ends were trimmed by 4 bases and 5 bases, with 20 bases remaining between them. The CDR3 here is CASSYRQASGWETQYF. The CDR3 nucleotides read TGTGCCAGCAGCTATCGACAGGCCTCGGGTTGGGAGACCCAGTACTTC.

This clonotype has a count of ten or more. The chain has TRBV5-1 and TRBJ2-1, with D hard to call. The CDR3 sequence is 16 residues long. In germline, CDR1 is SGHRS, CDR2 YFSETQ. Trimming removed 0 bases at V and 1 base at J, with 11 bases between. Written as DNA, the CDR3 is TGCGCCAGCAGCTTGGTTCCAGCGAAGTCCTACAATGAGCAGTTCTTC. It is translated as CASSLVPAKSYNEQFF.

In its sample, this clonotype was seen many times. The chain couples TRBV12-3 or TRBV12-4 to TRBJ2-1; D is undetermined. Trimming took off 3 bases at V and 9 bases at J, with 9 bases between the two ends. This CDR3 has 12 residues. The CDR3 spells CASSFSLGEQFF. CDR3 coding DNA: TGTGCCAGCAGTTTTAGTTTGGGTGAGCAGTTCTTC.

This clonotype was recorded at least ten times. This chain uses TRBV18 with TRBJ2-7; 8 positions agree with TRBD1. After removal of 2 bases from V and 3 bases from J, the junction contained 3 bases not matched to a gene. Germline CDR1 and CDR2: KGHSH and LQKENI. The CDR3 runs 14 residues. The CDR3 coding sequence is TGTGCCAGCTCACCAACAGGGGGAAACTACGAGCAGTACTTC. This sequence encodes CASSPTGGNYEQYF. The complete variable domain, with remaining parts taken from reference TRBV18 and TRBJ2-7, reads NAGVMQNPRHLVRRRGQEARLRCSPMKGHSHVYWYRQLPEEGLKFMVYLQKENIIDESGMPKERFSAEFPKEGPSILRIQQVVRGDSAAYFCASSPTGGNYEQYFGPGTRLTVT.